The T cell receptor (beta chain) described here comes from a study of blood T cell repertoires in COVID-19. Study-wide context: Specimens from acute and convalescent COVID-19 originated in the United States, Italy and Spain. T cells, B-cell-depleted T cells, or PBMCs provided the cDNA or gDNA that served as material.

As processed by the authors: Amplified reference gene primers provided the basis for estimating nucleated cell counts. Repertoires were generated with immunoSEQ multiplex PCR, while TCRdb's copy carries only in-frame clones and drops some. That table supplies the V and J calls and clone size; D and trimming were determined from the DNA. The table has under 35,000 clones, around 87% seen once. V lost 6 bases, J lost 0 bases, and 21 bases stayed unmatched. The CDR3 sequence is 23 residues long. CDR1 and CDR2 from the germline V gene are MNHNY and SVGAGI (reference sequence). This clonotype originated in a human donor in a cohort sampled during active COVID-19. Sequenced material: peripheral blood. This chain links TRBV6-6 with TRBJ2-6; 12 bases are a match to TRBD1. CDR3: CASSSGTGGFFGRVRSGANVLTF. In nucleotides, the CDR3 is TGTGCCAGCAGCTCCGGGACAGGGGGCTTTTTCGGCAGGGTCCGCTCTGGGGCCAACGTCCTGACTTTC.